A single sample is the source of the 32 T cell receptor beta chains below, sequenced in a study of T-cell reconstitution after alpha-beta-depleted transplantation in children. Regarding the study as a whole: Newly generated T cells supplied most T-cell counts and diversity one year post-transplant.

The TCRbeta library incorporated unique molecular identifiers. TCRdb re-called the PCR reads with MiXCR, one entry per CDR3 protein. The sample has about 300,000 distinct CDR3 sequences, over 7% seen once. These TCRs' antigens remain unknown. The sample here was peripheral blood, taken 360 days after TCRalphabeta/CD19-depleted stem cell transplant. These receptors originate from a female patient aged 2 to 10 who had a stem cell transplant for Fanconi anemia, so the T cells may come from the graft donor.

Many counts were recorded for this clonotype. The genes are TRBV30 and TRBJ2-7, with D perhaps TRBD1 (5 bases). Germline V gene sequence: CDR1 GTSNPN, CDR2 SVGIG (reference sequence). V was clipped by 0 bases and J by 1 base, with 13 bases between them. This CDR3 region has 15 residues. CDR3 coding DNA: TGTGCCTGGAGTGTAGGGGCAGTATCATCCTACGAGCAGTACTTC. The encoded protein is CAWSVGAVSSYEQYF.

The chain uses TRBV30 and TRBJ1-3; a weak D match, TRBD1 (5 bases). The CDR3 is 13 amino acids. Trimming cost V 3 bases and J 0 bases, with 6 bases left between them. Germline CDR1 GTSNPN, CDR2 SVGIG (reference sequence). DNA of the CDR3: TGTGCCTGGAGAGGGGTCTCTGGAAACACCATATATTTT. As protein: CAWRGVSGNTIYF.

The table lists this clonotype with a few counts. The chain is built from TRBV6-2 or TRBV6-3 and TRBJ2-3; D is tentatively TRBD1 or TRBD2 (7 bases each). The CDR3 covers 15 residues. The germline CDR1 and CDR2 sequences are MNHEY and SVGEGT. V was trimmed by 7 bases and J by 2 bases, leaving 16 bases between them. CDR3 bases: TGTGCCAGCATATCGAGCGGGACAGCCACAGATACGCAGTATTTT. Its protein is CASISSGTATDTQYF.

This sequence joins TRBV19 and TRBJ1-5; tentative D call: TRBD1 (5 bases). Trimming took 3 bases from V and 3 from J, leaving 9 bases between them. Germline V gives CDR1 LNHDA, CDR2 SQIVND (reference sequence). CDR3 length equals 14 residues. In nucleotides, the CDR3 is TGTGCCAGTAGTATCGCAGGGACCAATCAGCCCCAGCATTTT. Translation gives CASSIAGTNQPQHF.

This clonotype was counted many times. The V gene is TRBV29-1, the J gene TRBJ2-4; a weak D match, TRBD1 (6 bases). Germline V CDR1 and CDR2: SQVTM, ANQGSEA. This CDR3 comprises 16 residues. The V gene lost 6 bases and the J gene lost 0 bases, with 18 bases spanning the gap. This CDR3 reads CSVVNRVPLAKNIQYF. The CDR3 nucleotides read TGCAGCGTCGTCAACAGGGTACCTCTAGCCAAAAACATTCAGTACTTC.

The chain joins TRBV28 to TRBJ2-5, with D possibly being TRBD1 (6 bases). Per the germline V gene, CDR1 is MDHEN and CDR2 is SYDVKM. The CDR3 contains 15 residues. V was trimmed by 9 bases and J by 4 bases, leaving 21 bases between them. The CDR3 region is CASTGKGQGRETQYF. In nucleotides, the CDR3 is TGTGCCAGTACTGGGAAGGGGCAGGGGAGAGAGACCCAGTACTTC.

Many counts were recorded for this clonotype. The CDR3 protein is CASTRQYFDGYTF. The CDR3 DNA reads as TGTGCCAGCACGAGACAGTACTTCGATGGCTACACCTTC. The J gene is TRBJ1-2, the V gene TRBV6-6; the D gene is possibly TRBD1 (5 bases). The V and J ends lost 7 bases and 6 bases respectively, with 15 bases between them. Germline V gene lookup returns CDR1 MNHNY and CDR2 SVGAGI (reference sequence). The CDR3 sequence is 13 residues long.

The CDR3: CASSQGPGGHGYTF. In DNA, the CDR3 is TGTGCCAGCAGCCAAGGACCGGGGGGCCATGGCTACACCTTC. The genes are TRBV3-1 and TRBJ1-2, with D maybe TRBD1 (6 bases). Trimming stripped 1 base from V and 6 bases from J, with 12 bases between. Germline CDR1 reads LGHDT; CDR2 reads YNNKEL (reference sequence). The length of the CDR3 is 14 residues.

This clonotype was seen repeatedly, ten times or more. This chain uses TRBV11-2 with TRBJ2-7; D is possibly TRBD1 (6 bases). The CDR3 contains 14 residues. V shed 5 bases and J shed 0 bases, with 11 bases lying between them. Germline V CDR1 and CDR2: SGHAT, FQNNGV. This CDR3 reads CASSVQGFSYEQYF. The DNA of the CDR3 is TGTGCCAGCAGCGTACAGGGTTTCTCCTACGAGCAGTACTTC.

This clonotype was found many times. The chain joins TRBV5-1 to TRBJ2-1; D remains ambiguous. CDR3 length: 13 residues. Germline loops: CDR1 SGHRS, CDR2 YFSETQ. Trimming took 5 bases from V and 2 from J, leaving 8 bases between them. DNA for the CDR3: TGCGCCAGCAGGGCTAATACCTACAATGAGCAGTTCTTC. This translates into CASRANTYNEQFF.

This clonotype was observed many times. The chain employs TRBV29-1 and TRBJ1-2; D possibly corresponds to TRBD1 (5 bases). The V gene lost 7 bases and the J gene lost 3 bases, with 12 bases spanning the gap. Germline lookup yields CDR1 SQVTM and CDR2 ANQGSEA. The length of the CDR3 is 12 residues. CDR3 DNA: TGCAGCGACGTAGGGGAGGACTATGGCTACACCTTC. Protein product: CSDVGEDYGYTF.

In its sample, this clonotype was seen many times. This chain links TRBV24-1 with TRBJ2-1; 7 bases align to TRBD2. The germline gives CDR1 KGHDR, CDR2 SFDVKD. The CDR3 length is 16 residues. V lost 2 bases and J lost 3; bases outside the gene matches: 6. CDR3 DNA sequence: TGTGCCACCAGTGATTCGACTAGCCCCCTCTACAATGAGCAGTTCTTC. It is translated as CATSDSTSPLYNEQFF.

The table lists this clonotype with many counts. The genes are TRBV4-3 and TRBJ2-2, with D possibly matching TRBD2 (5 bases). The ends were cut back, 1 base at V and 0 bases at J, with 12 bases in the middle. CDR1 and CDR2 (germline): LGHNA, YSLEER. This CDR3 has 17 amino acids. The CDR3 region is CASSQVGREPNTGELFF. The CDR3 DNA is TGCGCCAGCAGCCAAGTAGGGAGAGAGCCGAACACCGGGGAGCTGTTTTTT.

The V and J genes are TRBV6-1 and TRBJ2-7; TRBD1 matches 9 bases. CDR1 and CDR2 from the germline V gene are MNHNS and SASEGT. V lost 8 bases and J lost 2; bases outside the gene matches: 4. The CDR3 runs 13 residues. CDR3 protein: CASARDRAYEQYF. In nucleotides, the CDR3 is TGTGCCAGCGCCCGGGACAGGGCCTACGAGCAGTACTTC.

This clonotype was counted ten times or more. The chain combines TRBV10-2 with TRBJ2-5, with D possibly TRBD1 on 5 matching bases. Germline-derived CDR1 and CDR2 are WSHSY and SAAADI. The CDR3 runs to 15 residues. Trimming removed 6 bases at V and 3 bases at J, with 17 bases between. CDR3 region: CASSLPSGREETQYF. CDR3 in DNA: TGCGCCAGCAGCCTTCCATCAGGGCGAGAAGAGACCCAGTACTTC.

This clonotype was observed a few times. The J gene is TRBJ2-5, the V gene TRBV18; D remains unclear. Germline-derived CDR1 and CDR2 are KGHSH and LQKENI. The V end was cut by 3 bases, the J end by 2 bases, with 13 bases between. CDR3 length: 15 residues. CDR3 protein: CASSPPSLDQETQYF. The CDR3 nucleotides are TGTGCCAGCTCACCCCCGTCATTAGATCAAGAGACCCAGTACTTC.

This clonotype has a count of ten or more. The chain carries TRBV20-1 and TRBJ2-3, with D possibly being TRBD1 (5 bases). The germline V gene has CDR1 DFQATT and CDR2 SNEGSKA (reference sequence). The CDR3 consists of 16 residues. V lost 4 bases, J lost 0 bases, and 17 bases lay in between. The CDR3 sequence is CSAILPRGTSTDTQYF. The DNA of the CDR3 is TGCAGTGCTATATTACCAAGGGGCACGAGCACAGATACGCAGTATTTT.

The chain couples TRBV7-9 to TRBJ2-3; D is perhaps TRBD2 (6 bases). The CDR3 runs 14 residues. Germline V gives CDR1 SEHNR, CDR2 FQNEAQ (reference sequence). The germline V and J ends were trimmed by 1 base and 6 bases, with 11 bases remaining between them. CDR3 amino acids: CASSLGPAGDTQYF. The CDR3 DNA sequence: TGTGCCAGCAGCTTAGGACCCGCGGGGGATACGCAGTATTTT.

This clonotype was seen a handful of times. Written as DNA, the CDR3 is TGTGCCAGCAGCCAAGTATTTGGGACAGCACTCTACGAGCAGTACTTC. Protein: CASSQVFGTALYEQYF. This chain links TRBV3-1 with TRBJ2-7; 7 nucleotides agree with TRBD1. The V and J ends lost 1 base and 3 bases, in that order; junction bases with no gene match: 9. The CDR3 totals 16 residues. CDR1 is LGHDT, CDR2 YNNKEL, per germline (reference sequence).

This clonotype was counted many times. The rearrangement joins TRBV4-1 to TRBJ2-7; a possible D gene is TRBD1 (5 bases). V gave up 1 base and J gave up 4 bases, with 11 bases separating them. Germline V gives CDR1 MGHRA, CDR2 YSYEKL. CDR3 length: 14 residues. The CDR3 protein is CASSQGIQGYEQYF. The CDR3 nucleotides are TGCGCCAGCAGCCAAGGGATTCAGGGTTACGAGCAGTACTTC.

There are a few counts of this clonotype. This CDR3 is CARPEKGGTDTQYF. CDR3 bases: TGTGCCAGGCCAGAGAAGGGAGGAACAGATACGCAGTATTTT. The V and J genes are TRBV7-9 and TRBJ2-3; D is perhaps TRBD2 (6 bases). V lost 9 bases and J 3 bases, leaving 16 bases between the germline ends. The germline CDR1 and CDR2 sequences are SEHNR and FQNEAQ (reference sequence). The CDR3 totals 14 residues.

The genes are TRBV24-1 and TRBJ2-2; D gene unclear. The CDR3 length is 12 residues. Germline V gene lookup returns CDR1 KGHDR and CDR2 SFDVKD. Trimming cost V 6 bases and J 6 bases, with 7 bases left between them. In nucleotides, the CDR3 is TGTGCCACCAGTCGCTGGTCCGGGGAGCTGTTTTTT. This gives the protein CATSRWSGELFF.

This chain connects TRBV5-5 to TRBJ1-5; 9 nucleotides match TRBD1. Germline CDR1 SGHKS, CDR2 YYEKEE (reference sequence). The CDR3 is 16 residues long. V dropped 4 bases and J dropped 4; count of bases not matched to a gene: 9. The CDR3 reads CASSEEPGTGNQPQHF. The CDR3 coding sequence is TGTGCCAGCAGCGAAGAGCCCGGGACAGGGAATCAGCCCCAGCATTTT.

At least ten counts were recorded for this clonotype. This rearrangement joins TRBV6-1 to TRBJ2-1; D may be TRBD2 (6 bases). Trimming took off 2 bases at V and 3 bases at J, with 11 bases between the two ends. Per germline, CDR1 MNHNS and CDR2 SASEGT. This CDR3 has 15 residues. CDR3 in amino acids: CASSESLADYNEQFF. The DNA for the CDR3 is TGTGCCAGCAGTGAATCACTAGCCGACTACAATGAGCAGTTCTTC.

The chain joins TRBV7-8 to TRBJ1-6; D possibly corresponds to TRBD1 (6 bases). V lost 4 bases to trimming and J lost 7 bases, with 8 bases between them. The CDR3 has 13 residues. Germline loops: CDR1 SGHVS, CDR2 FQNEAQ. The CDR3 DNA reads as TGTGCCAGCAGCTCGGACAGAAATTCACCCCTCCACTTT. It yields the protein CASSSDRNSPLHF.

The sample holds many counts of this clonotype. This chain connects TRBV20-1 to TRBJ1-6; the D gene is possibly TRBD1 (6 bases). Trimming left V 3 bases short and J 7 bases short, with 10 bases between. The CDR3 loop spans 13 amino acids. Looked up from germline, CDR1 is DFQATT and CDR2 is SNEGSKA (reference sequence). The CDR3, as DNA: TGCAGTGCTAGTCAGGGGCCCAATTCACCCCTCCACTTT. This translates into CSASQGPNSPLHF.

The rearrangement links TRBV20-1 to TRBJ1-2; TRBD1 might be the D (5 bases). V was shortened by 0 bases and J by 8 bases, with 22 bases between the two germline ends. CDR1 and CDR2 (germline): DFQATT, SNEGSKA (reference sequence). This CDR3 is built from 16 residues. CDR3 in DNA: TGCAGTGCTAGAGATCAGAGAAAAGGGGTAGAAAGCGGCTACACCTTC. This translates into CSARDQRKGVESGYTF.

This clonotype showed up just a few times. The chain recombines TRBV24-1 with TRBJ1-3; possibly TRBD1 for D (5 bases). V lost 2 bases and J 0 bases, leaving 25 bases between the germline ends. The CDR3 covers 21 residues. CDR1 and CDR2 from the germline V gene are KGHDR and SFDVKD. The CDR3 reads CATSDYPYRDSWVFSGNTIYF. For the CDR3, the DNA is TGTGCCACCAGTGATTACCCCTATAGAGACAGTTGGGTATTCTCTGGAAACACCATATATTTT.

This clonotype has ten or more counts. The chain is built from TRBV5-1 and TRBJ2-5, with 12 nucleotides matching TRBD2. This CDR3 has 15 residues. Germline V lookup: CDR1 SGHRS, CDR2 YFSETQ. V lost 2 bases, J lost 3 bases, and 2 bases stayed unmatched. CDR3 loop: CASSLLAGGEETQYF. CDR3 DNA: TGCGCCAGCAGCTTACTAGCGGGGGGCGAAGAGACCCAGTACTTC.

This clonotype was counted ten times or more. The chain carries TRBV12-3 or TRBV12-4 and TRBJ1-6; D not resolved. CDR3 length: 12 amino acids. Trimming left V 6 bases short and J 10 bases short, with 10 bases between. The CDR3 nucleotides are TGTGCCAGCAGGGGGATCGGGTCACCCCTCCACTTT. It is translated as CASRGIGSPLHF.

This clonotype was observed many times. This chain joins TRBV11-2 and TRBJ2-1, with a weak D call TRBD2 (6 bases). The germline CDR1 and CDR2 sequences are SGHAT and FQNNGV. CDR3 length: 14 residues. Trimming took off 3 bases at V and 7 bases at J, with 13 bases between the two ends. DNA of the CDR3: TGTGCCAGCAGCTTCCCGGGGGTTAGTAATGAGCAGTTCTTC. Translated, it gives CASSFPGVSNEQFF. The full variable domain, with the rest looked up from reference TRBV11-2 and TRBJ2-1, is EAGVAQSPRYKIIEKRQSVAFWCNPISGHATLYWYQQILGQGPKLLIQFQNNGVVDDSQLPKDRFSAERLKGVDSTLKIQPAKLEDSAVYLCASSFPGVSNEQFFGPGTRLTVL.

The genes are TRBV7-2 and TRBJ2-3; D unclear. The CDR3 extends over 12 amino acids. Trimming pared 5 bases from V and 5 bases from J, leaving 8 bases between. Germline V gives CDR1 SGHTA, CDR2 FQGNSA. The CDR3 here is CASSPHRDTQYF. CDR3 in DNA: TGTGCCAGCAGCCCCCACAGAGATACGCAGTATTTT. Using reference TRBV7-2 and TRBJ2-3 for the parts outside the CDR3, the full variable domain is GAGVSQSPSNKVTEKGKDVELRCDPISGHTALYWYRQSLGQGLEFLIYFQGNSAPDKSGLPSDRFSAERTGGSVSTLTIQRTQQEDSAVYLCASSPHRDTQYFGPGTRLTVL.